The clone carrying this TCR beta chain has more than one count but fewer than ten. No antigen is known for it. The sample originates from a study of post-analysis software for immune sequencing data. Findings of the study overall: Compared with controls, patients showed significantly lower normalized Chao1 diversity. Patients used about five TRBV segments, including TRBV5-6, TRBV5-1 and TRBV20-1, more often than controls.

Germline CDR1 MNHEY, CDR2 SVGEGT. Between the trimmed V and J ends, which lost 6 bases and 0 bases, there was a span of 8 bases. The CDR3 is 14 residues long. Unique molecular identifiers were carried by the TCR beta cDNA libraries. TCRdb re-called the PCR reads through MiXCR, storing one row per CDR3 protein. The profile covers hundreds of thousands of distinct CDR3 sequences, with 59% appearing a single time and 11% taken by the ten largest. The sequence was collected from a girl aged 2 to 9 with multiple sclerosis. The chain links TRBV6-2 or TRBV6-3 to TRBJ2-2; D is ambiguous. The sequencing input was blood. CDR3 sequence reads: CASRYGANTGELFF. In nucleotides, the CDR3 is TGTGCCAGCAGGTACGGCGCGAACACCGGGGAGCTGTTTTTT.